This T cell receptor (beta chain) originates from a study of shared clonotypes between healthy human individuals. Across the whole study: The study used three CD4 naive, three CD4 memory, two CD8 naive and one CD8 memory plate per donor. General study points: Sampling included only blood; tissue repertoires likely differ.

The authors split each subset's genomic DNA evenly across several immunoSEQ plates. Produced via immunoSEQ multiplex PCR; TCRdb's table is partial and in-frame only. The sample shows about 2.4 million clones, over 85% of them seen only once. With respect to this clone: Its antigen is unidentified.

CDR3 size: 15 residues. V shed 4 bases, J shed 7 bases, and the junction held 7 bases outside the gene matches. Germline values: CDR1 SGHDT, CDR2 YYEEEE. This clonotype was obtained from a man aged 18-30 years in good health. The V gene is TRBV5-6, the J gene TRBJ1-6; TRBD1 matches at 8 bases. Source material: naive CD4+ T cells sorted from blood. Subset defined: CD45RA+ positively selected. CDR3 coding DNA: TGTGCCAGCAGCGGGAGACAGGGGAAGAATTCACCCCTCCACTTT. Residues: CASSGRQGKNSPLHF. The variable domain in full, with the rest retrieved from reference TRBV5-6 and TRBJ1-6, is DAGVTQSPTHLIKTRGQQVTLRCSPKSGHDTVSWYQQALGQGPQFIFQYYEEEERQRGNFPDRFSGHQFPNYSSELNVNALLLGDSALYLCASSGRQGKNSPLHFGNGTRLTVT.